These T cell receptor beta chains were read from a single sample in a study of radiation and T cells in renal cell carcinoma. Clones were sequenced by immunoSEQ multiplex PCR, and TCRdb holds only the in-frame ones, with some missing. The sample records around 170,000 clones, about 85% being singletons. The source was blood, collected from a patient whose treatment included radiotherapy and nephrectomy. Receptors originate from a woman aged 45 to 65 with renal cell carcinoma. CDR3s include the opening cysteine and the closing phenylalanine or tryptophan. D genes are given only for firm matches. Rows may omit the clone size; those that give it use once, few, many or a size class.

TRBV5-1	TRBJ1-3	.	.	CASSLGGSSGNTIYF	TGCGCCAGCAGCTTGGGCGGGAGCTCTGGAAACACCATATATTTT
TRBV5-1	TRBJ2-2	.	.	CASSLGQGNGELFF	TGCGCCAGCAGCTTGGGCCAGGGGAACGGGGAGCTGTTTTTT
TRBV9	TRBJ1-3	TRBD1	.	CASSAGGFSGNTIYF	TGTGCCAGCAGCGCAGGGGGGTTTTCTGGAAACACCATATATTTT
TRBV6-1	TRBJ1-2	.	.	CASSGQNYGYTF	TGTGCCAGCAGTGGACAGAACTATGGCTACACCTTC
TRBV4-1	TRBJ1-1	.	once	CASSQSSLLNTEAFF	TGCGCCAGCAGCCAGTCTAGTTTACTGAACACTGAAGCTTTCTTT
TRBV11-1	TRBJ2-1	TRBD2	once	CASSPLVGLGYNEQFF	TGTGCCAGCAGCCCCTTGGTCGGACTAGGGTACAATGAGCAGTTCTTC
TRBV5-1	TRBJ2-5	TRBD2	.	CASSLGIAGGQETQYF	TGCGCCAGCAGCTTGGGGATAGCGGGGGGACAAGAGACCCAGTACTTC
TRBV7-3	TRBJ2-3	.	.	CASSLRGSGTDTQYF	TGTGCCAGCAGCTTGAGGGGTAGCGGCACAGATACGCAGTATTTT
TRBV28	TRBJ1-2	TRBD1	.	CASSLKDRGYGYTF	TGTGCCAGCAGTTTAAAGGACAGGGGCTATGGCTACACCTTC
TRBV5-4	TRBJ2-5	.	.	CASSLAGPQETQYF	TGTGCCAGCAGCTTGGCAGGGCCCCAAGAGACCCAGTACTTC
TRBV19	TRBJ1-5	.	few	CASSTQTYQPQHF	TGTGCCAGTAGTACGCAAACTTATCAGCCCCAGCATTTT
TRBV6-1	TRBJ1-1	.	.	CASIQGLNTEAFF	TGTGCCAGCATCCAGGGCTTGAACACTGAAGCTTTCTTT
TRBV5-8	TRBJ1-1	.	.	CASSPSSGMNTEAFF	TGTGCCAGCAGCCCTTCATCCGGGATGAACACTGAAGCTTTCTTT
TRBV30	TRBJ1-2	.	.	CAWSRMGVQPLYGYTF	TGTGCCTGGAGTCGGATGGGGGTTCAGCCCCTGTATGGCTACACCTTC
TRBV6-5	TRBJ1-4	.	.	CASSYSRGEQKLFF	TGTGCCAGCAGTTACTCGAGGGGAGAGCAAAAACTGTTTTTT